Listed below are T cell receptor beta chains from one sample, sequenced in a study of cytomegalovirus exposure and HLA in healthy donors. The table came from immunoSEQ multiplex PCR; TCRdb's copy has only in-frame clones and leaves some out. This table holds some 120,000 clones, roughly 76% found once. Sequencing input: PBMCs. All receptors derive from a woman between 55 and 75 years old in good health and CMV-seropositive. The conserved cysteine and the conserved F or W are not part of the CDR3 here. The D gene is left open where the match is weak. Not all rows give a size; the values are once, few, many and, for expanded clones, a class.

cdr3_aa clone_size v_call d_call j_call
ASSITGGSRTDTQY few TRBV5-6 TRBD2 TRBJ2-3
ASSSAIGGSLHYGYT NA TRBV27 NA TRBJ1-2
ASSMRQGQGYGYT NA TRBV19 TRBD1 TRBJ1-2
ASSLAAGPSSGTQY NA TRBV7-2 NA TRBJ2-3
ASSLEGGDSYGYT NA TRBV9 TRBD1 TRBJ1-2
ASRHRGEAGANVLT NA TRBV19 TRBD2 TRBJ2-6
ASSLMGTGGETQY NA TRBV7-2 TRBD1 TRBJ2-5
ASSPTSGDSGELF NA TRBV4-3 TRBD2 TRBJ2-2
ASSPGQNYEQY few TRBV18 NA TRBJ2-7
ARGGNTGELF NA TRBV30 TRBD2 TRBJ2-2
ASSSGGGGTYEQY NA TRBV5-8 NA TRBJ2-7
ASSELRGRTDTQY NA TRBV6-1 NA TRBJ2-3
ASGQTTSYNEQF NA TRBV7-9 NA TRBJ2-1
ASSKMGAVRGRQPQH NA TRBV21-1 NA TRBJ1-5
ASSLEGVWETQY few TRBV11-1 NA TRBJ2-5
ASARGWNTEAF NA TRBV19 TRBD1 TRBJ1-1
ASTTSHSNNEQF NA TRBV5-1 TRBD2 TRBJ2-1
ASSLGSGTNTGELF NA TRBV11-1 NA TRBJ2-2
SVEASWTGGREQY NA TRBV29-1 TRBD1 TRBJ2-7
ASSWGQGGNQPQH few TRBV7-9 TRBD1 TRBJ1-5
ASSPGQVYYGYT NA TRBV7-9 TRBD1 TRBJ1-2
ASYGGEKLF NA TRBV6-5 NA TRBJ1-4
ASSPSGGLEKLF NA TRBV7-6 NA TRBJ1-4
ASSPRTSGVETQY NA TRBV7-7 TRBD2 TRBJ2-5
ASGGGRNTGELF NA TRBV5-1 TRBD2 TRBJ2-2
ATRGTSGRADEQF NA TRBV15 TRBD2 TRBJ2-1
ASSFSGTSFAGELF NA TRBV18 TRBD2 TRBJ2-2
ASSYSGGWNTEAF once TRBV6-6 NA TRBJ1-1
ASSTSGGAYEQY NA TRBV7-2 TRBD2 TRBJ2-7
AWSHPGAGNTEAF NA TRBV30 NA TRBJ1-1
ASSLIQDYGYT once TRBV7-2 NA TRBJ1-2
ASRGRVLTDTQY NA TRBV19 NA TRBJ2-3
ASSLRGTNYGYT NA TRBV5-1 NA TRBJ1-2
ASSYSGGPNEKLF once TRBV6-4 TRBD1 TRBJ1-4
ASSPGLAGYNEQF NA TRBV7-3 TRBD2 TRBJ2-1